Listed here is a single TCR beta chain. Its antigen is as yet unknown. The junction does not match germline at one end; this may be a read error. The data were obtained in a study of radiotherapy plus CTLA-4 blockade in lung cancer. The study, taken as a whole, reports: Radiotherapy with ipilimumab was followed by blood expansion of tumor-derived clones.

Enrolled patients, whose metastatic non-small-cell lung cancer was chemo-refractory, received focal radiation plus CTLA-4 blockade with ipilimumab. TCRdb keeps only in-frame clones here, not all; method: immunoSEQ multiplex PCR. This table has 65,000 to 70,000 clones, roughly 78% appearing once. Germline V gene lookup returns CDR1 SNHLY and CDR2 FYNNEI. The CDR3 has 10 residues. The input for sequencing was peripheral blood, taken from a patient treated with radiotherapy plus ipilimumab. The chain employs TRBV2 and TRBJ2-7; D unclear. The receptor was isolated from a human donor with non-small cell lung cancer who had a complete response to radiotherapy plus ipilimumab. CDR3 sequence reads: CASSDMSLGF. The CDR3 DNA sequence: TGTGCCAGCAGTGATATGAGTCTGGGATTC.